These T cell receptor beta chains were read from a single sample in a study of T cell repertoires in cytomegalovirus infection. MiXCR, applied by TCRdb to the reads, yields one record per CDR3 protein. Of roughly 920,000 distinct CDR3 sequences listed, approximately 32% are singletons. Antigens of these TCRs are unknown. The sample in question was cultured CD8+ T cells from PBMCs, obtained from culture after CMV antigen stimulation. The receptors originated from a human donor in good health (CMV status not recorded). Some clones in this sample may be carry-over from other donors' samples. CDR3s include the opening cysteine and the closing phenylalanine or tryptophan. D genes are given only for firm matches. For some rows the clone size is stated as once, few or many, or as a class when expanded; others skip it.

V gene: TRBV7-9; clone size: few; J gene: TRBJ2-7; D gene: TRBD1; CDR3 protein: CASIQNRGRGDSYEQYF; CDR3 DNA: TGTGCCAGCATCCAGAACAGGGGGCGCGGGGATTCCTACGAGCAGTACTTC
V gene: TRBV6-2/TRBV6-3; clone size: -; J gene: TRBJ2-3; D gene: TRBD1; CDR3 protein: CATIQGADTQYF; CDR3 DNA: TGTGCCACCATCCAGGGGGCGGATACGCAGTATTTT
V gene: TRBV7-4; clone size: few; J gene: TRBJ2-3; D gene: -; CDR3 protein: CASSKIPVGTDTQYF; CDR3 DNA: TGTGCCAGCAGCAAAATACCCGTAGGGACAGATACGCAGTATTTT
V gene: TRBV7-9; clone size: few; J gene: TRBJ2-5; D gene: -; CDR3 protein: CASSRGLGQETQYF; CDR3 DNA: TGTGCCAGCAGTCGGGGCTTGGGGCAAGAGACCCAGTACTTC
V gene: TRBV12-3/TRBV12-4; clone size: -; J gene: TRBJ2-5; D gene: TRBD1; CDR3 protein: CASSLDREIGTQYF; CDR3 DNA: TGTGCCAGCAGTCTGGACAGGGAGATTGGGACCCAGTACTTC
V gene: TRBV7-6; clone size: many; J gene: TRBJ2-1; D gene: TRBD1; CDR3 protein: CASSLVDGTGDYNEQFF; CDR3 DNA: TGTGCCAGCAGCTTAGTGGATGGGACAGGGGACTACAATGAGCAGTTCTTC
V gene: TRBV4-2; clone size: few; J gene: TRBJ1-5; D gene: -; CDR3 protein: CASSQTPDRYANQPQHF; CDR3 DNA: TGTGCCAGCAGCCAAACTCCCGACAGGTATGCCAATCAGCCCCAGCATTTT
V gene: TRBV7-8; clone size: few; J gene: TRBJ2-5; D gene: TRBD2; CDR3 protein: CASSFTSGGAGETQYF; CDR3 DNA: TGTGCCAGCAGCTTTACTAGCGGGGGGGCCGGGGAGACCCAGTACTTC
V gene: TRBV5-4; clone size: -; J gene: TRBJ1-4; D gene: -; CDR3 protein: CASSLEGYQEKLFF; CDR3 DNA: TGTGCCAGCAGCTTGGAAGGGTATCAGGAAAAACTGTTTTTT
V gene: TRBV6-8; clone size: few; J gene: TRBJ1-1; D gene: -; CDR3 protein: CASSAGGVNTEAFF; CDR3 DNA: TGTGCCAGCAGTGCGGGGGGCGTGAACACTGAAGCTTTCTTT
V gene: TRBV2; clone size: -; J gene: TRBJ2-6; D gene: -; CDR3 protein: CARTRDESSGANVLTF; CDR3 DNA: TGTGCCAGAACCCGGGACGAAAGCTCTGGGGCCAACGTCCTGACTTTC
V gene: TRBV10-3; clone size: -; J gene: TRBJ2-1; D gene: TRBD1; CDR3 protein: CAISERDRGSPGYNEQFF; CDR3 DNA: TGTGCCATCAGTGAGAGGGACAGGGGGAGTCCGGGGTACAATGAGCAGTTCTTC
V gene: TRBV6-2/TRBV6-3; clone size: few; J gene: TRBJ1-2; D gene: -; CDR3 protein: CASSLTRPNSYTF; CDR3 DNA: TGTGCCAGCAGTTTAACGAGACCTAATAGCTACACCTTC
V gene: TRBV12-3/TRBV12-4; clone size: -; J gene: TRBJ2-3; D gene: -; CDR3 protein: CASSLAGVDGTDTQYF; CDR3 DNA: TGTGCCAGCAGTTTAGCAGGGGTTGATGGCACAGATACGCAGTATTTT
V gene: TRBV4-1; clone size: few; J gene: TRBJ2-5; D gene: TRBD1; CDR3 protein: CASSHYTGVGEETQYF; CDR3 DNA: TGCGCCAGCAGCCATTATACAGGGGTCGGGGAAGAGACCCAGTACTTC
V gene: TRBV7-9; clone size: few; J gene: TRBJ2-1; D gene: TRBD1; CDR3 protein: CASSFWQGDSYNEQFF; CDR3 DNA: TGTGCCAGCAGCTTTTGGCAGGGGGACTCCTACAATGAGCAGTTCTTC
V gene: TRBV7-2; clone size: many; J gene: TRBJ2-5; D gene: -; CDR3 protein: CASSLAHYQETQYF; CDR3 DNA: TGTGCCAGCAGCTTAGCGCACTACCAAGAGACCCAGTACTTC
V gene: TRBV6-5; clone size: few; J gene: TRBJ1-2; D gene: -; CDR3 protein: CASSPGGIGANYGYTF; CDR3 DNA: TGTGCCAGCAGTCCTGGGGGGATTGGAGCTAACTATGGCTACACCTTC
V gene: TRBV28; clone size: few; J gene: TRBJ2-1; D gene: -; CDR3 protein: CASSLRGQWSRGEQFF; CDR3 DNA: TGTGCCAGCAGCTTACGCGGACAGTGGTCCAGGGGTGAGCAGTTCTTC
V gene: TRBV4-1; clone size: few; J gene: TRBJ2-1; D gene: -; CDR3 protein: CASSHAPPTEQFF; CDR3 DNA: TGCGCCAGCAGCCACGCCCCCCCCACGGAGCAGTTCTTC
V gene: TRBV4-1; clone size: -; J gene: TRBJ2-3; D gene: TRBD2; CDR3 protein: CASSQPVTSGTTDTQYF; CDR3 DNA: TGCGCCAGCAGCCAACCCGTGACTAGCGGAACCACAGATACGCAGTATTTT
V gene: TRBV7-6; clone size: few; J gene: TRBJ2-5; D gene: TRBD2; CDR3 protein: CASSLPSSGGAGETQYF; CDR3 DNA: TGTGCCAGCAGCTTACCCTCAAGCGGGGGGGCCGGAGAGACCCAGTACTTC
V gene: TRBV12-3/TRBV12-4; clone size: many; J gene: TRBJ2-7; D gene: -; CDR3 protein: CASSSLSYEQYF; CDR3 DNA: TGTGCCAGCAGCTCCCTGTCCTACGAGCAGTACTTC
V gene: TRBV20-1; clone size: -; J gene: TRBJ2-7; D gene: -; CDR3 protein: CSARQGPGYEQYF; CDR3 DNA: TGCAGTGCGCGCCAGGGTCCGGGCTACGAGCAGTACTTC
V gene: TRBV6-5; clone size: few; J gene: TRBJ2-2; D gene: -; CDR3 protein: CASSSPRPGGSANTGELFF; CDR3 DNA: TGTGCCAGCAGTTCTCCCCGCCCCGGTGGTAGCGCGAACACCGGGGAGCTGTTTTTT
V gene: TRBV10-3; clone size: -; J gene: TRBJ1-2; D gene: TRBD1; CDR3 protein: CAISEPGTAILGERCYTF; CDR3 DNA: TGTGCCATCAGTGAGCCCGGGACAGCCATATTGGGGGAACGATGCTACACCTTC
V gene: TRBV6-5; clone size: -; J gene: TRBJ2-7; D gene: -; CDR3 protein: CASSPDTPSYEQYF; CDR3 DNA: TGTGCCAGCAGCCCCGACACCCCCTCCTACGAGCAGTACTTC